This T cell receptor (beta chain) was retrieved from a study of molecular identifiers for immune sequencing clone quantification. TCRdb redid the calling of the PCR reads with MiXCR, one entry per CDR3 protein. The sample has some 590,000 distinct CDR3 sequences, over 25% seen once. This clonotype was counted between two and nine times. Per the germline V gene, CDR1 is MNHEY and CDR2 is SMNVEV (reference sequence). This CDR3 contains 15 residues. The V gene lost 5 bases and the J gene lost 9 bases, with 22 bases spanning the gap. The chain is built from TRBV27 and TRBJ2-5; no definite D call. Sequenced: naive CD8+ T cells from blood, with Jurkat cell RNA spiked in. Indicated subset: FACS-sorted CD8+CD4-CCR7+CD45RA+ naive T cells. This clonotype was obtained from a human donor in good health. Some libraries in this study had Jurkat cell RNA spiked in. The chain's CDR3 is CASSHTPLPREPQYF. In DNA form, the CDR3 reads TGTGCCAGCAGTCACACCCCGTTGCCCCGTGAGCCCCAGTACTTC.